The clone carrying this TCR beta chain occurred many times. Its cognate antigen is unknown. This sample stems from a study of T cells in Graves' hyperthyroidism and ophthalmopathy. Template material for amplifying TCR beta CDR3 regions consisted of RNA transcripts. HTBI primers were used for first-round RT-PCR of the TCR CDR3. MiXCR, applied by TCRdb to the multiplex PCR reads, yields one record per CDR3 protein. The sample carries 350,000 to 450,000 distinct CDR3 sequences, around 15% recorded once. For the diagnoses, clinical symptoms, serum thyroxine and TRAb, thyroid ultrasound and orbital computed tomography were used. Study-level results: Before onset, by a median of around 6.1 months, the model predicted ophthalmopathy.

Per germline, CDR1 SQVTM and CDR2 ANQGSEA. This CDR3 has 12 residues. V trimming: 6 bases; J trimming: 2 bases; junction bases outside the gene matches: 3. This chain uses TRBV29-1 with TRBJ2-7; 8 nucleotides align to TRBD2. Material: blood. The sequence derives from a man between 50 and 59 years old with Graves' ophthalmopathy. The CDR3: CSVKAGAYEQYF. CDR3 coding DNA: TGCAGCGTGAAAGCGGGAGCCTACGAGCAGTACTTC.